This T cell receptor (beta chain) was profiled in a study of low-dose radiotherapy and immunotherapy resistance in tumors. Study at large: Per fraction, Cohort 1 was given 0.5 Gy every 2 weeks, for a total of 6.5 Gy.

First-strand cDNA used TRAV- and TRBV-specific primers, covering alpha and beta chains. TCR amplification ran 15 to 25 PCR cycles using constant-region and V-primer adapter primers. TCRdb fed the reads into MiXCR, producing one record per CDR3 protein. This sample has 85,000 to 95,000 distinct CDR3 sequences, with under 10% found just once. This clonotype was picked up one time. Documented time point: before trial treatment. Donors were dosed with nivolumab and ipilimumab; they also received aspirin, low-dose cyclophosphamide and low-dose radiotherapy. Germline lookup yields CDR1 MNHEY and CDR2 SMNVEV (reference sequence). Losses at the gene ends were 5 bases for V and 6 bases for J; bases not matched to a gene: 2. The CDR3 runs to 12 residues.

The chain couples TRBV27 to TRBJ2-3; 7 positions match TRBD1. The clonotype originates from a male donor with prostate cancer. The sequenced sample was PBMCs, obtained before treatment. The chain's CDR3 is CASSRQGDTQYF. Written as DNA, the CDR3 is TGTGCCAGCAGTCGACAGGGTGATACGCAGTATTTT.